This TCR beta chain was obtained from a study of blood T cells in healthy people across ages. In the study overall: Capture via template switching afforded approximately one barcoded beta molecule per two T cells.

The V end lost 4 bases, the J end lost 0 bases, and 10 bases lay between the germline ends. The CDR3 spans 14 residues. In germline, CDR1 is SGHDN, CDR2 FVKESK. Total RNA extracted from each sample amounted to at least 5 micrograms. With a J-beta primer mix and a sample-barcoded 5' primer, a second PCR ran roughly 6 to 11 cycles. In TCRdb, the 5' RACE reads were re-called with MiXCR into one record per CDR3 protein. The profile shows roughly 2 million distinct CDR3 sequences, around 50% of them singletons. This clonotype originated in a woman aged 35 to 49 in good health. V is TRBV14 and J is TRBJ2-7; the D call may be TRBD1 or TRBD2 (5 bases each). The sample was blood. The CDR3 DNA sequence: TGTGCCAGCAGCCGGGACGTTGACTCCTACGAGCAGTACTTC. This gives the protein CASSRDVDSYEQYF. The whole variable domain, filled in from reference TRBV14 and TRBJ2-7, reads EAGVTQFPSHSVIEKGQTVTLRCDPISGHDNLYWYRRVMGKEIKFLLHFVKESKQDESGMPNNRFLAERTGGTYSTLKVQPAELEDSGVYFCASSRDVDSYEQYFGPGTRLTVT.